A selection of T cell receptor beta chains follows, all from one sample in a study of T cell responses to AZD1222 COVID-19 vaccine. Profiling relied on immunoSEQ multiplex PCR, and the TCRdb table lists in-frame clones only, not all of them. This sample has about 140,000 clones, with more than 90% found just once. The material was peripheral blood, obtained on day 0 of AZD1222 vaccination. These receptors originate from an adult in good health. CDR3s include the opening cysteine and the closing phenylalanine or tryptophan. Each record gives: D gene, clone size, V gene, J gene, CDR3 DNA, CDR3 protein. A D gene is named only where the DNA matches it firmly. Clone size is not always given. Where it is, it says once, few, many or a class for expanded clones.

D gene: -; clone size: once; V gene: TRBV6-5; J gene: TRBJ1-1; CDR3 DNA: TGTGCCAGCAGAAACTCCCGGGACGGGAACACTGAAGCTTTCTTT; CDR3 protein: CASRNSRDGNTEAFF
D gene: -; clone size: -; V gene: TRBV6-6; J gene: TRBJ2-2; CDR3 DNA: TGTGCCAGCAGTTACATGCGGGGAGGCGTCGGGGAGCTGTTTTTT; CDR3 protein: CASSYMRGGVGELFF
D gene: TRBD2; clone size: -; V gene: TRBV5-1; J gene: TRBJ2-7; CDR3 DNA: TGCGCCAGCAGCCCTCAGGCTAGCGGGCCCCCGGGGCAGTACTTC; CDR3 protein: CASSPQASGPPGQYF
D gene: -; clone size: once; V gene: TRBV5-1; J gene: TRBJ2-1; CDR3 DNA: TGCGCCAGCAGCTTATATCCCCTCAATGAGCAGTTCTTC; CDR3 protein: CASSLYPLNEQFF
D gene: -; clone size: -; V gene: TRBV7-9; J gene: TRBJ1-2; CDR3 DNA: TGTGCCAGCAGCTTGTCTGGGAGGGGCGGTTACTATGGCTACACCTTC; CDR3 protein: CASSLSGRGGYYGYTF
D gene: TRBD2; clone size: -; V gene: TRBV6-5; J gene: TRBJ2-1; CDR3 DNA: TGTGCCAGCAGGGGGACTAGCGGGAGTTACAATGAGCAGTTCTTC; CDR3 protein: CASRGTSGSYNEQFF
D gene: -; clone size: -; V gene: TRBV18; J gene: TRBJ1-5; CDR3 DNA: TGTGCCAGCTCACCTGATTCGGCCCAGCCCCAGCATTTT; CDR3 protein: CASSPDSAQPQHF
D gene: TRBD1; clone size: -; V gene: TRBV6-5; J gene: TRBJ2-7; CDR3 DNA: TGTGCCAGCGGTTGGGGGACAGCGAACTACGAGCAGTACTTC; CDR3 protein: CASGWGTANYEQYF
D gene: -; clone size: -; V gene: TRBV27; J gene: TRBJ2-5; CDR3 DNA: TGTGCCAGCAGATTTAGGCCGGCGGGCCAAGAGACCCAGTACTTC; CDR3 protein: CASRFRPAGQETQYF
D gene: TRBD2; clone size: -; V gene: TRBV9; J gene: TRBJ2-1; CDR3 DNA: TGTGCCAGCAGCGCACTAGCGGGAGCCCTGAATGAGCAGTTCTTC; CDR3 protein: CASSALAGALNEQFF
D gene: -; clone size: -; V gene: TRBV2; J gene: TRBJ1-6; CDR3 DNA: TGTGCCAGCAGTGAACTGGGTGGACGGACTAATTCACCCCTCCACTTT; CDR3 protein: CASSELGGRTNSPLHF
D gene: TRBD1; clone size: -; V gene: TRBV3-1/TRBV3-2; J gene: TRBJ2-4; CDR3 DNA: TGTGCCAGCAGCCAAGGAGCGGGACAGGGGTTGTTGGGAAACATTCAGTACTTC; CDR3 protein: CASSQGAGQGLLGNIQYF
D gene: -; clone size: -; V gene: TRBV5-8; J gene: TRBJ2-3; CDR3 DNA: TGTGCCAGCAGCTTCCAGACTACGCGGGTTATCCGTACGCAGTATTTT; CDR3 protein: CASSFQTTRVIRTQYF
D gene: -; clone size: once; V gene: TRBV2; J gene: TRBJ1-2; CDR3 DNA: TGTGCCAGCAGTGAAGGTTCCCATGGCTACACCTTC; CDR3 protein: CASSEGSHGYTF
D gene: TRBD1; clone size: -; V gene: TRBV5-5; J gene: TRBJ1-2; CDR3 DNA: TGTGCCAGCAGCTTGATCGACAGGGAGGCTAACTATGGCTACACCTTC; CDR3 protein: CASSLIDREANYGYTF
D gene: -; clone size: -; V gene: TRBV19; J gene: TRBJ2-1; CDR3 DNA: TGTGCCAGTAGTGCCGGACATCTTTCCTACAATGAGCAGTTCTTC; CDR3 protein: CASSAGHLSYNEQFF
D gene: -; clone size: -; V gene: TRBV27; J gene: TRBJ2-2; CDR3 DNA: TGTGCCAGCAGTTTTTCGCGGACAGTTATGAACACCGGGGAGCTGTTTTTT; CDR3 protein: CASSFSRTVMNTGELFF
D gene: -; clone size: -; V gene: TRBV6-5; J gene: TRBJ1-3; CDR3 DNA: TGTGCCAGCAGGTCAGGGGCTGGAAACACCATATATTTT; CDR3 protein: CASRSGAGNTIYF
D gene: -; clone size: -; V gene: TRBV27; J gene: TRBJ2-7; CDR3 DNA: TGTGCCAGCAGTTTAAGACAGACATTCTACGAGCAGTACTTC; CDR3 protein: CASSLRQTFYEQYF
D gene: TRBD1; clone size: -; V gene: TRBV28; J gene: TRBJ2-7; CDR3 DNA: TGTGCCAGCAGTAGGGACAGGGGAAACGAGCAGTACTTC; CDR3 protein: CASSRDRGNEQYF
D gene: -; clone size: -; V gene: TRBV10-1; J gene: TRBJ2-7; CDR3 DNA: TGCGCCAGCAGTGACAGGCTGGGCTACGAGCAGTACTTC; CDR3 protein: CASSDRLGYEQYF
D gene: -; clone size: -; V gene: TRBV12-3/TRBV12-4; J gene: TRBJ2-3; CDR3 DNA: TGTGCCAGCAGTTTAAGAGAAGATACGCAGTATTTT; CDR3 protein: CASSLREDTQYF
D gene: TRBD1; clone size: -; V gene: TRBV5-5; J gene: TRBJ2-7; CDR3 DNA: TGTGCCAGCAGACAAGGGACAGAGCTTTACGAGCAGTACTTC; CDR3 protein: CASRQGTELYEQYF
D gene: -; clone size: -; V gene: TRBV28; J gene: TRBJ1-2; CDR3 DNA: TGTGCCAGCAGTTCACCCCGCGGCTACACCTTC; CDR3 protein: CASSSPRGYTF
D gene: -; clone size: -; V gene: TRBV3-1/TRBV3-2; J gene: TRBJ1-5; CDR3 DNA: TGTGCCAGCAGTCTGGACGGGAATCAGCCCCAGCATTTT; CDR3 protein: CASSLDGNQPQHF
D gene: -; clone size: -; V gene: TRBV6-5; J gene: TRBJ1-1; CDR3 DNA: TGTGCCAGCAGTTTAAGGACCGGGGACACTGAAGCTTTCTTT; CDR3 protein: CASSLRTGDTEAFF
D gene: -; clone size: -; V gene: TRBV2; J gene: TRBJ2-5; CDR3 DNA: TGTGCCAGCAGTGATGTCGTTCAGACCCAGTACTTC; CDR3 protein: CASSDVVQTQYF
D gene: -; clone size: -; V gene: TRBV9; J gene: TRBJ2-5; CDR3 DNA: TGTGCCAGCAGCCCAGACAGGTACCAAGAGACCCAGTACTTC; CDR3 protein: CASSPDRYQETQYF
D gene: -; clone size: -; V gene: TRBV7-2; J gene: TRBJ2-1; CDR3 DNA: TGTGCCAGCAGCCCCGTTCTTAGGGTTGGGGGCAATGAGCAGTTCTTC; CDR3 protein: CASSPVLRVGGNEQFF
D gene: -; clone size: -; V gene: TRBV5-4; J gene: TRBJ2-5; CDR3 DNA: TGTGCCAGCAGCCAAAGAACGGGAGCGGAGACCCAGTACTTC; CDR3 protein: CASSQRTGAETQYF
D gene: TRBD2; clone size: -; V gene: TRBV28; J gene: TRBJ2-1; CDR3 DNA: TGTGCCAGCAGTTTATTAGCGGGAGCCTACAATGAGCAGTTCTTC; CDR3 protein: CASSLLAGAYNEQFF
D gene: -; clone size: -; V gene: TRBV27; J gene: TRBJ1-1; CDR3 DNA: TGTGCCAGCAGTTTACTCCAGGGGAACACTGAAGCTTTCTTT; CDR3 protein: CASSLLQGNTEAFF
D gene: -; clone size: once; V gene: TRBV19; J gene: TRBJ2-5; CDR3 DNA: TGTGCCAGTAGTATTCCGGAGGGACGAGAGACCCAGTACTTC; CDR3 protein: CASSIPEGRETQYF
D gene: TRBD1; clone size: once; V gene: TRBV25-1; J gene: TRBJ1-1; CDR3 DNA: TGTGCCAGCAGCGATCAGGGGGGCCCTTCGAACACTGAAGCTTTCTTT; CDR3 protein: CASSDQGGPSNTEAFF
D gene: -; clone size: -; V gene: TRBV28; J gene: TRBJ1-5; CDR3 DNA: TGTGCCAGCAGTACCCAGGGTAGCAATCAGCCCCAGCATTTT; CDR3 protein: CASSTQGSNQPQHF
D gene: TRBD2; clone size: -; V gene: TRBV18; J gene: TRBJ2-7; CDR3 DNA: TGTGCCAGCTCGGAATCTAGCGGGGCTGGCGAGCAGTACTTC; CDR3 protein: CASSESSGAGEQYF
D gene: TRBD1; clone size: -; V gene: TRBV5-5; J gene: TRBJ2-5; CDR3 DNA: TGTGCCAGCAGTTCCGTCTCCGGGACAGGCGCGGAGACCCAGTACTTC; CDR3 protein: CASSSVSGTGAETQYF
D gene: TRBD1; clone size: -; V gene: TRBV7-2; J gene: TRBJ1-5; CDR3 DNA: TGTGCCAGCAGCTTAGGATTCCGGGACAGGGAAAGACAGCCCCAGCATTTT; CDR3 protein: CASSLGFRDRERQPQHF
D gene: -; clone size: -; V gene: TRBV6-5; J gene: TRBJ2-5; CDR3 DNA: TGTGCCAGCAGGAGGGGAGTCTCTAAAGAGACCCAGTACTTC; CDR3 protein: CASRRGVSKETQYF
D gene: -; clone size: -; V gene: TRBV18; J gene: TRBJ1-2; CDR3 DNA: TGTGCCAGCTCACCCCTCTCAACCCTAAGCGATGGCTACACCTTC; CDR3 protein: CASSPLSTLSDGYTF
D gene: -; clone size: few; V gene: TRBV29-1; J gene: TRBJ1-5; CDR3 DNA: TGCAGCGTCACCGAGAATAGCAATCAGCCCCAGCATTTT; CDR3 protein: CSVTENSNQPQHF
D gene: -; clone size: -; V gene: TRBV6-5; J gene: TRBJ1-6; CDR3 DNA: TGTGCCAGCAGGGCGCTTTATAATTCACCCCTCCACTTT; CDR3 protein: CASRALYNSPLHF
D gene: TRBD1; clone size: -; V gene: TRBV5-6; J gene: TRBJ1-4; CDR3 DNA: TGTGCCAGCAGTCCGACAGGGCTAAATGAAAAACTGTTTTTT; CDR3 protein: CASSPTGLNEKLFF
D gene: TRBD1; clone size: once; V gene: TRBV7-9; J gene: TRBJ2-1; CDR3 DNA: TGTGCCAGCAGCCACCGGCGACAGGGCTCCAATGAGCAGTTCTTC; CDR3 protein: CASSHRRQGSNEQFF
D gene: -; clone size: -; V gene: TRBV7-9; J gene: TRBJ1-1; CDR3 DNA: TGTGCCAGCAGCTTTCAGACAAGCCTAGCCCCTGAAGCTTTCTTT; CDR3 protein: CASSFQTSLAPEAFF
D gene: TRBD1; clone size: -; V gene: TRBV6-5; J gene: TRBJ1-4; CDR3 DNA: TGTGCCAGCAGGGAGACTCCCGGACAGGGAGAAAAACTGTTTTTT; CDR3 protein: CASRETPGQGEKLFF
D gene: TRBD1; clone size: -; V gene: TRBV5-5; J gene: TRBJ1-4; CDR3 DNA: TGTGCCAGCAGCTCCGTCCCGGGACAGGCTAATGAAAAACTGTTTTTT; CDR3 protein: CASSSVPGQANEKLFF
D gene: TRBD1; clone size: -; V gene: TRBV6-4; J gene: TRBJ1-6; CDR3 DNA: TGTGCCAGCAGTGACCAGGGGGGTCAACAGCACTTT; CDR3 protein: CASSDQGGQQHF
D gene: TRBD2; clone size: -; V gene: TRBV11-1; J gene: TRBJ2-3; CDR3 DNA: TGTGCCAGCAGCTTAGCGCGGGGGGCTAAAGGGAGATTGGATACGCAGTATTTT; CDR3 protein: CASSLARGAKGRLDTQYF
D gene: -; clone size: once; V gene: TRBV11-3; J gene: TRBJ2-7; CDR3 DNA: TGTGCCAGCAGCTTAGACCACAAAAAGAAGTACGAGCAGTACTTC; CDR3 protein: CASSLDHKKKYEQYF
D gene: TRBD2; clone size: -; V gene: TRBV27; J gene: TRBJ2-1; CDR3 DNA: TGTGCCAGCAGTCCGACCAGCGGGGGGTCCTACAATGAGCAGTTCTTC; CDR3 protein: CASSPTSGGSYNEQFF
D gene: TRBD1; clone size: -; V gene: TRBV10-3; J gene: TRBJ2-1; CDR3 DNA: TGTGCCATCAGTGAGTGGGGACAGGGAGGTGATGAGCAGTTCTTC; CDR3 protein: CAISEWGQGGDEQFF
D gene: -; clone size: few; V gene: TRBV24-1; J gene: TRBJ1-2; CDR3 DNA: TGTGCCACCAGTGCCCCCGGGCCCCTGAGGGGCTACACCTTC; CDR3 protein: CATSAPGPLRGYTF
D gene: -; clone size: few; V gene: TRBV6-5; J gene: TRBJ1-5; CDR3 DNA: TGTGCCAGCAGTTACGATGGGGGAAGCAATCAGCCCCAGCATTTT; CDR3 protein: CASSYDGGSNQPQHF
D gene: TRBD1; clone size: -; V gene: TRBV19; J gene: TRBJ1-1; CDR3 DNA: TGTGCCAGTAGTCCCCGTTCGACAGGGATTAGGGGAACTGAAGCTTTCTTT; CDR3 protein: CASSPRSTGIRGTEAFF
D gene: TRBD2; clone size: once; V gene: TRBV11-2; J gene: TRBJ2-3; CDR3 DNA: TGTGCCAGCAGCCCACCCAGCGGGGGCAAAGATACGCAGTATTTT; CDR3 protein: CASSPPSGGKDTQYF
D gene: -; clone size: -; V gene: TRBV11-2; J gene: TRBJ2-5; CDR3 DNA: TGTGCCAGCAGCTTGGGCAGTGTGGAGACCCAGTACTTC; CDR3 protein: CASSLGSVETQYF